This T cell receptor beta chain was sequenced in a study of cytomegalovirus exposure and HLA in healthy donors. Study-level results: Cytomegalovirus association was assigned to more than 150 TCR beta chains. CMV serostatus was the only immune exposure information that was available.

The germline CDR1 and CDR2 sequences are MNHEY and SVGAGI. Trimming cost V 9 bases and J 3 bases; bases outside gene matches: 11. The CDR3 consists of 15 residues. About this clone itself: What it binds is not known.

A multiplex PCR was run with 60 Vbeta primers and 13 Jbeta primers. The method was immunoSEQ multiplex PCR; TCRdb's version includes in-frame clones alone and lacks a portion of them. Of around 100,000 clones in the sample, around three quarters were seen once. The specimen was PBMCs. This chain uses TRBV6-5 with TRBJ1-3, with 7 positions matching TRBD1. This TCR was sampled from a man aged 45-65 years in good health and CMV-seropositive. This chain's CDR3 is CARGTGDWYGNTIYF. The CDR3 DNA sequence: TGTGCCAGGGGTACAGGGGATTGGTATGGAAACACCATATATTTT.